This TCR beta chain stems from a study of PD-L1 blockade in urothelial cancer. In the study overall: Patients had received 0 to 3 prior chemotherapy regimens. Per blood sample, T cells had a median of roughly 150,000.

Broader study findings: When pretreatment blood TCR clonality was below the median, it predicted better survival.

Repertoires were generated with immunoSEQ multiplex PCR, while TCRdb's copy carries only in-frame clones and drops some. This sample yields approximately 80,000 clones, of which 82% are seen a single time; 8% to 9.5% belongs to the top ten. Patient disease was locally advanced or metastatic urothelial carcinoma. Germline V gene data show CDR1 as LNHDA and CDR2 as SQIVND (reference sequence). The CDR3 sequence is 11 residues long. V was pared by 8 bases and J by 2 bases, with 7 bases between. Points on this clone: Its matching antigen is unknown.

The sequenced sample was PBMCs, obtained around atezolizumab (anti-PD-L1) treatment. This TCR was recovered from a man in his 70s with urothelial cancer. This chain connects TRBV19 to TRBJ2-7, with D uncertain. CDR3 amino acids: CASSAAYEQYF. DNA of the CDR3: TGTGCCAGTTCCGCGGCCTACGAGCAGTACTTC. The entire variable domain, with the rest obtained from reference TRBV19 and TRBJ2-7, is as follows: DGGITQSPKYLFRKEGQNVTLSCEQNLNHDAMYWYRQDPGQGLRLIYYSQIVNDFQKGDIAEGYSVSREKKESFPLTVTSAQKNPTAFYLCASSAAYEQYFGPGTRLTVT.